The 2 T cell receptor beta chains below were found in one sample sequenced in a study of cytomegalovirus exposure and HLA in healthy donors. The PCR ran on 60 Vbeta and 13 Jbeta primers. The assay was immunoSEQ multiplex PCR, and TCRdb's table has in-frame clones only and misses some. The table includes around 100,000 clones, more than 70% detected once. Sequencing was performed on PBMCs. The receptors were sampled from a male donor in good health and CMV-seropositive.

The V call is TRBV2, the J call TRBJ1-3, with D uncertain. The germline V and J ends were trimmed by 3 bases and 3 bases, with 9 bases remaining between them. The CDR3 has 14 amino acids. Germline CDR1 reads SNHLY; CDR2 reads FYNNEI. CDR3 protein: CASSDRLVGNTIYF. For the CDR3, the DNA is TGTGCCAGCAGTGATCGACTTGTTGGAAACACCATATATTTT.

The rearrangement joins TRBV28 to TRBJ2-1, with 12 bases matching TRBD2. J was trimmed by 7 bases and V by 5 bases; bases with no gene match: 12. Germline CDR1 MDHEN, CDR2 SYDVKM. The CDR3 covers 17 residues. CDR3 amino acids: CASSPGLAGILGNEQFF. The CDR3 region has the DNA TGTGCCAGCAGTCCCGGACTAGCGGGAATATTGGGTAATGAGCAGTTCTTC.